This T cell receptor beta chain was identified in a study of OX40 agonist ivuxolimab in advanced cancers. Assay used: immunoSEQ multiplex PCR; TCRdb lists only in-frame clones, some missing. The profile shows tens of thousands of clones, more than 85% of them singletons. The V gene's germline CDR1 is LNHDA and CDR2 SQIVND (reference sequence). The CDR3 sequence is 14 residues long. V was shortened by 8 bases and J by 6 bases, with 17 bases between the two germline ends. This TCR was recovered from an adult with an advanced solid tumor such as melanoma, head and neck, liver or kidney cancer. This sample comprised CD4+ or CD8+ T cells sorted from blood, obtained in a trial of the OX40 agonist ivuxolimab. The genes are TRBV19 and TRBJ1-5; possibly TRBD1 for D (6 bases). The CDR3 protein is CASSQQGEVQPQHF. CDR3 nucleotide sequence: TGTGCCAGTTCGCAACAGGGAGAAGTTCAGCCCCAGCATTTT.